These 14 T cell receptor beta chains share one sample of origin, sequenced in a study of T cells after yellow fever vaccination. TCRdb reprocessed the 5' RACE reads with MiXCR, giving one entry per CDR3 protein. The table lists more than 300,000 distinct CDR3 sequences, over 3.5% of them singletons. The source was PBMCs, collected 15 days after the yellow fever booster vaccination. Receptors originate from a man between 18 and 35 years old who received the YFV17D yellow fever vaccine.

This clonotype has at least ten counts. The chain recombines TRBV6-5 with TRBJ1-1; tentatively, D is TRBD1 (6 bases). The germline CDR1 and CDR2 sequences are MNHEY and SVGAGI. The germline V and J ends were trimmed by 8 bases and 9 bases, with 19 bases remaining between them. The CDR3 spans 13 residues. DNA of the CDR3: TGTGCCAGCGTCCCAGGGGCAGTCGGACAAGCTTTCTTT. It is translated as CASVPGAVGQAFF.

At least ten counts were recorded for this clonotype. This chain joins TRBV11-2 and TRBJ1-1, with 7 bases fitting TRBD1. The CDR3 consists of 15 residues. Germline CDR1 reads SGHAT; CDR2 reads FQNNGV. Losses at the gene ends were 5 bases for V and 3 bases for J; bases not matched to a gene: 9. CDR3 sequence: CASSLTARGHTEAFF. CDR3 DNA: TGTGCCAGCAGCCTCACTGCAAGGGGGCACACTGAAGCTTTCTTT.

This clonotype was recorded many times. The V call is TRBV15, the J call TRBJ2-1; D not certain. V dropped 0 bases and J dropped 3 bases, with 6 bases sitting between them. Looked up from germline, CDR1 is LNHNV and CDR2 is YYDKDF (reference sequence). This CDR3 is 14 amino acids long. CDR3 protein: CATSRELVYNEQFF. CDR3 nucleotide sequence: TGTGCCACCAGCAGAGAGTTAGTCTACAATGAGCAGTTCTTC.

This clonotype was detected a few times. The V call is TRBV15, the J call TRBJ1-2; D uncertain. The CDR3 is made up of 17 amino acids. V dropped 0 bases and J dropped 1 base, with 15 bases sitting between them. Germline loops: CDR1 LNHNV, CDR2 YYDKDF (reference sequence). CDR3 sequence reads: CATSRDPPRNFNYGYTF. The CDR3 coding sequence is TGTGCCACCAGCAGAGATCCTCCCAGAAATTTTAACTATGGCTACACCTTC. Based on the CDR3 plus reference TRBV15 and TRBJ1-2, the full variable domain is DAMVIQNPRYQVTQFGKPVTLSCSQTLNHNVMYWYQQKSSQAPKLLFHYYDKDFNNEADTPDNFQSRRPNTSFCFLDIRSPGLGDTAMYLCATSRDPPRNFNYGYTFGSGTRLTVV.

This clonotype was seen at least ten times. V and J are TRBV5-1 and TRBJ2-5; tentatively, D is TRBD1 or TRBD2 (6 bases each). CDR1 SGHRS and CDR2 YFSETQ come from the germline V gene. Trimming cost V 5 bases and J 4 bases, with 9 bases left between them. The CDR3 runs 12 residues. For the CDR3, the DNA is TGCGCCAGCAGGGGGGGCGGAGAGACCCAGTACTTC. As protein: CASRGGGETQYF.

This clonotype was detected ten times or more. V is TRBV29-1 and J is TRBJ1-3; the D is unclear. The V end lost 4 bases, the J end lost 0 bases, and 10 bases lay between the germline ends. Germline lookup yields CDR1 SQVTM and CDR2 ANQGSEA. There are 14 residues in the CDR3. The CDR3 bases are TGCAGCGTTGTAGTCGGCAGCTCTGGAAACACCATATATTTT. Protein: CSVVVGSSGNTIYF.

Ten or more counts support this clonotype. The chain employs TRBV6-6 and TRBJ1-2, with D perhaps TRBD1 (5 bases). Trimming left V 0 bases short and J 8 bases short, with 13 bases between. Germline loops: CDR1 MNHNY, CDR2 SVGAGI (reference sequence). This CDR3 has 14 amino acids. This CDR3 is CASSYSRTPQGYTF. CDR3 sequence (DNA): TGTGCCAGCAGTTACTCTCGGACACCTCAAGGCTACACCTTC.

This clonotype has a count of ten or more. V gene TRBV5-1 combines with J gene TRBJ2-2; 8 bases map to TRBD1. Germline V CDR1 and CDR2: SGHRS, YFSETQ. CDR3 length: 14 amino acids. V dropped 4 bases and J dropped 6; count of bases not matched to a gene: 5. This chain's CDR3 is CASSPQGASGELFF. The CDR3 DNA reads TGCGCCAGCAGCCCGCAGGGGGCATCCGGGGAGCTGTTTTTT. Full variable domain (rest looked up from reference TRBV5-1 and TRBJ2-2): KAGVTQTPRYLIKTRGQQVTLSCSPISGHRSVSWYQQTPGQGLQFLFEYFSETQRNKGNFPGRFSGRQFSNSRSEMNVSTLELGDSALYLCASSPQGASGELFFGEGSRLTVL.

The chain recombines TRBV27 with TRBJ1-2; 11 nucleotides line up with TRBD1. Germline trimming cut 1 base from V and 5 bases from J; bases unmatched to any gene: 3. The CDR3 runs 15 residues. CDR1 and CDR2 from the germline V gene are MNHEY and SMNVEV (reference sequence). CDR3 region: CASSLLGDRGYGYTF. As DNA, the CDR3 is TGTGCCAGCAGTTTATTGGGGGACAGGGGGTATGGCTACACCTTC.

In this sample, this clonotype turned up many times. V and J are TRBV9 and TRBJ2-3, with unresolved D. Trimming removed 0 bases at V and 5 bases at J, with 7 bases between. Per germline, CDR1 SGDLS and CDR2 YYNGEE. The CDR3 loop spans 13 amino acids. DNA for the CDR3: TGTGCCAGCAGCGTAGGGCAACTAGATACGCAGTATTTT. The encoded protein is CASSVGQLDTQYF.

The chain links TRBV27 to TRBJ1-1, with D uncertain. V lost 6 bases and J 6 bases, leaving 20 bases between the germline ends. In germline, CDR1 is MNHEY, CDR2 SMNVEV (reference sequence). There are 15 residues in the CDR3. Here the CDR3 reads CASRNPTVGVAEAFF. CDR3 coding DNA: TGTGCCAGCAGAAACCCCACCGTGGGTGTAGCTGAAGCTTTCTTT.

The V and J genes are TRBV5-1 and TRBJ1-6; D may be TRBD1 (6 bases). Germline loops: CDR1 SGHRS, CDR2 YFSETQ. V lost 2 bases, J lost 7 bases, and 19 bases lay in between. This CDR3 is 17 amino acids long. CDR3 residues: CASSLVPGGSGNSPLHF. Here the CDR3 DNA reads TGCGCCAGCAGCTTAGTTCCGGGGGGCTCTGGCAATTCACCCCTCCACTTT.

This clonotype appeared many times. CDR3 residues: CSAPLQNTEAFF. The CDR3 DNA follows: TGCAGTGCTCCCCTACAGAACACTGAAGCTTTCTTT. V is TRBV20-1 and J is TRBJ1-1; D unresolved. Germline lookup yields CDR1 DFQATT and CDR2 SNEGSKA (reference sequence). The germline V and J ends were trimmed by 5 bases and 1 base, with 8 bases remaining between them. The CDR3 covers 12 residues.

This clonotype was recorded many times. The chain recombines TRBV5-6 with TRBJ2-2; 7 bases line up with TRBD1. Trimming at V came to 10 bases and at J to 4 bases, leaving 10 bases not matched to a gene. Germline V gene sequence: CDR1 SGHDT, CDR2 YYEEEE. The CDR3 spans 14 residues. The CDR3 region has the DNA TGTGCCGGGAACAGGGGCGCCGGCACCGGGGAGCTGTTTTTT. It is translated as CAGNRGAGTGELFF.